One sample yielded the 3 T cell receptor beta chains listed below, sequenced in a study of T cell responses to AZD1222 COVID-19 vaccine. Here immunoSEQ multiplex PCR was the method, and the copy in TCRdb shows in-frame clones only, minus some. The table records around 130,000 clones, 70% to 90% of them present only once. The sequencing here drew on peripheral blood, taken on day 0 of AZD1222 vaccination. The receptors come from an adult in good health.

CDR3 coding DNA: TGTGCCAGCAGCCTGCACGACACCGGGGAGCTGTTTTTT. Translation: CASSLHDTGELFF. The rearrangement joins TRBV14 to TRBJ2-2; D unresolved. The CDR3 contains 13 residues. Germline assignment: CDR1 SGHDN and CDR2 FVKESK. Trimming stripped 4 bases from V and 3 bases from J, with 6 bases between.

This clone was counted a few times. CDR3 DNA sequence: TGTGCCAGCAGTTTCGGAGGGGGCCCGAATCAGCCCCAGCATTTT. Encoded protein: CASSFGGGPNQPQHF. V gene TRBV27 combines with J gene TRBJ1-5; TRBD1 matches 7 bases. This CDR3 has 15 residues. V dropped 3 bases and J dropped 4; count of bases not matched to a gene: 6. Germline loops: CDR1 MNHEY, CDR2 SMNVEV (reference sequence).

In its sample, this clone was seen once. J is TRBJ2-2 and V is TRBV7-2; D is ambiguous. V gave up 5 bases and J gave up 5 bases, with 9 bases separating them. Germline V gives CDR1 SGHTA, CDR2 FQGNSA. This CDR3 comprises 13 residues. Here the CDR3 reads CASSLRKTGELFF. In DNA form, the CDR3 reads TGTGCCAGCAGCCTTAGAAAAACCGGGGAGCTGTTTTTT.